This is a list of T cell receptor beta chains from one sample in a study of blood T cell repertoires in COVID-19. Data came from immunoSEQ multiplex PCR; TCRdb stores just in-frame clones and leaves some out. The data show about 280,000 clones, with about nine tenths seen just once and less than 3% held by the top ten. The specimen was peripheral blood. The receptors stem from a woman aged 25 to 39 with active or convalescent COVID-19. Each CDR3 is given with its conserved first and last residue. D genes are given only for firm matches. Where a row states a size, it is once, few, many or the class of an expanded clone; other rows omit it.

NA,TRBV28,12,TRBJ1-2,NA,CASSPSAGGYTF,TGTGCCAGCAGTCCGTCTGCGGGGGGCTACACCTTC
TRBD1,TRBV28,16,TRBJ2-1,NA,CASSPPWTGAYNEQFF,TGTGCCAGCAGTCCACCCTGGACAGGGGCCTACAATGAGCAGTTCTTC
NA,TRBV7-9,13,TRBJ1-2,NA,CASSLLQGQGYTF,TGTGCCAGCAGCCTTTTACAGGGACAAGGCTACACCTTC
NA,TRBV7-2,14,TRBJ2-1,NA,CASSYRQVYNEQFF,TGTGCCAGCAGCTACCGTCAGGTTTACAATGAGCAGTTCTTC
NA,TRBV6-5,16,TRBJ1-6,NA,CASSYSTHSYNSPLHF,TGTGCCAGCAGTTACTCGACACACTCCTATAATTCACCCCTCCACTTT
NA,TRBV9,17,TRBJ2-2,once,CASSVDNRGWSTGELFF,TGTGCCAGCAGCGTAGATAATCGGGGGTGGAGCACCGGGGAGCTGTTTTTT
NA,TRBV5-1,16,TRBJ2-4,NA,CASSLAPTGNGGIQYF,TGCGCCAGCAGCTTGGCCCCTACTGGAAATGGGGGGATTCAGTACTTC
TRBD2,TRBV19,14,TRBJ2-1,NA,CASSTLQTSSEQFF,TGTGCCAGTAGTACCCTACAGACTAGCAGTGAGCAGTTCTTC
NA,TRBV7-6,14,TRBJ1-4,NA,CASSQQGGNEKLFF,TGTGCCAGCAGCCAGCAGGGAGGTAATGAAAAACTGTTTTTT
NA,TRBV19,16,TRBJ2-1,NA,CASSILQGVSYNEQFF,TGTGCCAGTAGTATATTACAGGGTGTTTCCTACAATGAGCAGTTCTTC
TRBD1,TRBV23-1,17,TRBJ1-6,NA,CASSHLRQGARNSPLHF,TGCGCCAGCAGTCACCTAAGACAGGGGGCTCGGAATTCACCCCTCCACTTT
NA,TRBV30,13,TRBJ1-1,NA,CAWTGIMNTEAFF,TGTGCCTGGACAGGGATCATGAACACTGAAGCTTTCTTT
TRBD1,TRBV3-1/TRBV3-2,18,TRBJ2-2,NA,CASSQASDRVRVVGELFF,TGTGCCAGCAGCCAAGCATCGGACAGGGTGCGGGTCGTCGGGGAGCTGTTTTTT
TRBD1,TRBV5-1,19,TRBJ1-2,NA,CASSLEVDRGYGANYGYTF,TGCGCCAGCAGCTTGGAAGTTGACAGGGGGTATGGAGCTAACTATGGCTACACCTTC
NA,TRBV6-2/TRBV6-3,15,TRBJ1-1,once,CASSYGGIMNTEAFF,TGTGCCAGCAGTTACGGGGGGATTATGAACACTGAAGCTTTCTTT
TRBD1,TRBV5-4,15,TRBJ1-4,NA,CASSSGTATNEKLFF,TGTGCCAGCAGCTCCGGGACAGCAACTAATGAAAAACTGTTTTTT
NA,TRBV5-1,12,TRBJ2-2,NA,CASSPEGGELFF,TGCGCCAGCAGCCCCGAGGGCGGGGAGCTGTTTTTT
NA,TRBV14,13,TRBJ1-5,few,CASSQGPVQPQHF,TGTGCCAGCAGCCAAGGCCCGGTGCAGCCCCAGCATTTT